Here is one T cell receptor (beta chain) with its context. Its antigen is currently unknown. This specimen comes from a study of shared clonotypes between healthy human individuals. Using about 220 ng DNA, approximately 27,000 T cell genomes, the sorted-subset replicate PCRs were run. TCRdb keeps only in-frame clones here, not all; method: immunoSEQ multiplex PCR. The repertoire has around 700,000 clones, about two thirds of them found once; the top ten carry about 1.7%. Broader study findings: Specimens sampled were limited to blood, with tissue repertoires likely differing. It was observed that roughly 5% of naive CD4 clonotypes were shared across a handful of donors.

CDR1 and CDR2 from the germline V gene are MGHDK and SYGVNS. The V gene lost 0 bases and the J gene lost 6 bases, with 14 bases spanning the gap. The CDR3 extends over 15 amino acids. The source material was memory CD4+ T cells sorted from blood. Documented subset: CD45RA-negative fraction. This sequence was found in a woman in her twenties or thirties in good health. The rearrangement joins TRBV25-1 to TRBJ1-1, with D maybe TRBD1 (6 bases). The CDR3 is CASSEYWGGAAEAFF. The CDR3 DNA reads TGTGCCAGCAGTGAATACTGGGGGGGGGCGGCTGAAGCTTTCTTT.